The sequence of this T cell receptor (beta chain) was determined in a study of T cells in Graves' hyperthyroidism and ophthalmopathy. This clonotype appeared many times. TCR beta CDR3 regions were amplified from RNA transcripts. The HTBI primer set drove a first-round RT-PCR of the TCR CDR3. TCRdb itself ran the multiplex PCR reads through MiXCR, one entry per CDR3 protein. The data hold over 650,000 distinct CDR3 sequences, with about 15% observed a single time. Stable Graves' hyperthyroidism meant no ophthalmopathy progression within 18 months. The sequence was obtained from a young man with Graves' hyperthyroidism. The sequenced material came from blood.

CDR3 sequence (DNA): TGTGCCAGCAGCTTAGATCTGGTAGGGACCGAGCAGTACTTC. Translating gives CASSLDLVGTEQYF. The rearrangement uses TRBV11-2 and TRBJ2-7; D possibly uses TRBD1 or TRBD2 (5 bases each). Germline V CDR1 and CDR2: SGHAT, FQNNGV. This CDR3 has 14 amino acids. Deletions cut 0 bases from V and 6 bases from J, with 12 bases between.